Listed below are T cell receptor beta chains from one sample, sequenced in a study of T-cell reconstitution after alpha-beta-depleted transplantation in children. In TCRdb, the PCR reads were re-called with MiXCR into one record per CDR3 protein. The top ten hold 20% to 30% of the sample, which has some 120,000 distinct CDR3 sequences, 8.5% to 10% seen once. The sequencing here drew on PBMCs, mostly from graft donor cells, taken 180 days after TCRalphabeta/CD19-depleted stem cell transplant. These receptors all stem from a girl under three years old who had a stem cell transplant for combined immunodeficiency, so the T cells may come from the graft donor. Each CDR3 is given with its conserved first and last residue. The D gene is left open where the match is weak. Clone sizes are given selectively: once, few, many, or a class where the clone is expanded.

D: .
size: few
V: TRBV12-3/TRBV12-4
J: TRBJ2-7
CDR3: CASSFGVPYEQYF
DNA: TGTGCCAGCAGTTTCGGGGTCCCCTACGAGCAGTACTTC

D: .
size: few
V: TRBV20-1
J: TRBJ2-5
CDR3: CSARDPRGARQETQYF
DNA: TGCAGTGCTAGAGACCCCCGGGGGGCGAGGCAAGAGACCCAGTACTTC

D: TRBD1
size: few
V: TRBV11-3
J: TRBJ2-1
CDR3: CASSQSRGSSYNEQFF
DNA: TGTGCCAGCAGCCAAAGCAGGGGGAGCTCCTACAATGAGCAGTTCTTC

D: .
size: few
V: TRBV29-1
J: TRBJ2-3
CDR3: CSVGQGFTDTQYF
DNA: TGCAGCGTTGGTCAGGGGTTCACAGATACGCAGTATTTT

D: .
size: .
V: TRBV12-3/TRBV12-4
J: TRBJ2-1
CDR3: CASSPDESSYNEQFF
DNA: TGTGCCAGCAGTCCAGACGAAAGCTCCTACAATGAGCAGTTCTTC

D: TRBD2
size: .
V: TRBV12-3/TRBV12-4
J: TRBJ2-7
CDR3: CASSLVVRLAGPYEQYF
DNA: TGTGCCAGCAGTTTAGTGGTCCGACTAGCGGGACCCTACGAGCAGTACTTC

D: .
size: many
V: TRBV3-1
J: TRBJ2-7
CDR3: CASSQDRFSYEQYF
DNA: TGTGCCAGCAGCCAAGACCGGTTCTCCTACGAGCAGTACTTC

D: .
size: many
V: TRBV4-2
J: TRBJ2-2
CDR3: CASKGGETHTGELFF
DNA: TGTGCCAGCAAGGGGGGGGAGACGCACACCGGGGAGCTGTTTTTT

D: .
size: few
V: TRBV29-1
J: TRBJ2-4
CDR3: CSPAYRNKNIQYF
DNA: TGCAGCCCGGCTTACAGGAATAAAAACATTCAGTACTTC

D: TRBD2
size: .
V: TRBV20-1
J: TRBJ2-7
CDR3: CSVRGESSYEQYF
DNA: TGCAGTGTACGGGGGGAGAGCTCCTACGAGCAGTACTTC

D: .
size: few
V: TRBV7-3
J: TRBJ2-3
CDR3: CASSLTGAGDTQYF
DNA: TGTGCCAGCAGCTTAACGGGGGCCGGGGATACGCAGTATTTT

D: .
size: .
V: TRBV27
J: TRBJ2-1
CDR3: CASSPWGGSYNEQFF
DNA: TGTGCCAGCAGTCCCTGGGGAGGCTCCTACAATGAGCAGTTCTTC

D: .
size: many
V: TRBV5-1
J: TRBJ2-7
CDR3: CASSFLRGSAYEQYF
DNA: TGCGCCAGCAGCTTCCTAAGGGGTTCAGCCTACGAGCAGTACTTC

D: .
size: few
V: TRBV20-1
J: TRBJ1-5
CDR3: CSATGIVRQPQHF
DNA: TGCAGTGCTACCGGGATTGTCAGGCAGCCCCAGCATTTT

D: .
size: .
V: TRBV20-1
J: TRBJ2-7
CDR3: CSASVVEDSLRRQYF
DNA: TGCAGTGCTAGTGTGGTTGAGGACTCCCTAAGACGGCAGTACTTC

D: TRBD1
size: .
V: TRBV7-3
J: TRBJ1-1
CDR3: CASSLNATGAMNTEAFF
DNA: TGTGCCAGCAGCTTAAATGCTACAGGGGCTATGAACACTGAAGCTTTCTTT

D: .
size: .
V: TRBV5-1
J: TRBJ2-7
CDR3: CASGEDISYEQYF
DNA: TGCGCCAGCGGAGAGGACATCTCCTACGAGCAGTACTTC

D: .
size: .
V: TRBV10-3
J: TRBJ2-2
CDR3: CATGNTGELFF
DNA: TGTGCCACGGGAAACACCGGGGAGCTGTTTTTT

D: TRBD2
size: .
V: TRBV29-1
J: TRBJ2-1
CDR3: CSGKGTSGNNEQFF
DNA: TGCAGCGGCAAAGGGACTAGCGGCAACAATGAGCAGTTCTTC

D: .
size: few
V: TRBV3-1
J: TRBJ2-3
CDR3: CASSQRGGTDTQYF
DNA: TGTGCCAGCAGCCAAAGGGGTGGCACAGATACGCAGTATTTT

D: .
size: few
V: TRBV21-1
J: TRBJ2-7
CDR3: CASSTRTGGIYEQYF
DNA: TGTGCCAGCAGCACGAGGACAGGGGGTATCTACGAGCAGTACTTC

D: .
size: .
V: TRBV20-1
J: TRBJ2-1
CDR3: CSARDPRSGPSYNEQFF
DNA: TGCAGTGCTAGAGATCCGCGGAGCGGGCCCTCCTACAATGAGCAGTTCTTC

D: .
size: few
V: TRBV29-1
J: TRBJ2-2
CDR3: CSVEGWGRGNTGELFF
DNA: TGCAGCGTTGAAGGCTGGGGGCGCGGGAACACCGGGGAGCTGTTTTTT

D: TRBD2
size: many
V: TRBV5-1
J: TRBJ2-3
CDR3: CASSSSRGTDTQYF
DNA: TGCGCCAGCAGCTCGTCGCGGGGGACGGATACGCAGTATTTT

D: TRBD1
size: many
V: TRBV5-6
J: TRBJ2-7
CDR3: CASRGTGGYEQYF
DNA: TGTGCCAGCAGAGGCACAGGGGGGTACGAGCAGTACTTC

D: TRBD1
size: .
V: TRBV20-1
J: TRBJ1-2
CDR3: CSASSFNVTGENYGYTF
DNA: TGCAGTGCTAGCAGTTTTAATGTCACAGGGGAAAACTATGGCTACACCTTC

D: TRBD1
size: .
V: TRBV19
J: TRBJ1-4
CDR3: CASSIRTGGTNEKLFF
DNA: TGTGCCAGTAGTATCCGGACAGGGGGAACTAATGAAAAACTGTTTTTT

D: TRBD1
size: few
V: TRBV14
J: TRBJ2-1
CDR3: CASSQVGQGTYNEQFF
DNA: TGTGCCAGCAGCCAAGTGGGACAGGGGACCTACAATGAGCAGTTCTTC

D: .
size: .
V: TRBV5-1
J: TRBJ2-3
CDR3: CASSLGLGPSWGTDTQYF
DNA: TGCGCCAGCAGCTTGGGGCTTGGGCCCTCTTGGGGCACAGATACGCAGTATTTT

D: .
size: .
V: TRBV6-5
J: TRBJ2-3
CDR3: CASSYPGTNTQYF
DNA: TGTGCCAGCAGTTACCCGGGGACAAATACGCAGTATTTT

D: .
size: .
V: TRBV7-2
J: TRBJ2-5
CDR3: CASSIAGSEETQYF
DNA: TGTGCCAGCAGCATAGCAGGGAGTGAAGAGACCCAGTACTTC

D: .
size: .
V: TRBV9
J: TRBJ2-3
CDR3: CASSPHQGRDTQYF
DNA: TGTGCCAGCAGCCCCCATCAGGGGAGAGATACGCAGTATTTT

D: TRBD1
size: .
V: TRBV28
J: TRBJ2-5
CDR3: CASSTHQIGTAQETQYF
DNA: TGTGCCAGCAGCACCCACCAAATCGGGACAGCCCAAGAGACCCAGTACTTC

D: .
size: .
V: TRBV10-3
J: TRBJ1-1
CDR3: CAITKDGTMMAEAFF
DNA: TGTGCCATCACCAAAGACGGTACAATGATGGCTGAAGCTTTCTTT

D: .
size: many
V: TRBV5-6
J: TRBJ2-7
CDR3: CASSLVALASYEQYF
DNA: TGTGCCAGCAGCTTGGTCGCACTAGCATCCTACGAGCAGTACTTC

D: .
size: .
V: TRBV5-1
J: TRBJ1-1
CDR3: CASSWIQDGDTEAFF
DNA: TGCGCCAGCAGCTGGATACAAGATGGGGACACTGAAGCTTTCTTT

D: .
size: .
V: TRBV12-3/TRBV12-4
J: TRBJ1-1
CDR3: CASSFGTSEAFF
DNA: TGTGCCAGCAGTTTCGGGACTTCTGAAGCTTTCTTT

D: .
size: .
V: TRBV6-2/TRBV6-3
J: TRBJ2-5
CDR3: CASLGPQDQETQYF
DNA: TGTGCCAGCTTGGGACCCCAGGACCAAGAGACCCAGTACTTC

D: .
size: few
V: TRBV14
J: TRBJ2-1
CDR3: CASSQGPRQFF
DNA: TGTGCCAGCAGCCAGGGCCCGCGGCAGTTCTTC

D: .
size: .
V: TRBV5-1
J: TRBJ1-3
CDR3: CASSGNSASGNTIYF
DNA: TGCGCCAGCAGTGGTAACAGCGCCTCTGGAAACACCATATATTTT

D: .
size: few
V: TRBV11-2
J: TRBJ2-2
CDR3: CASDSRKGGATGELFF
DNA: TGTGCCAGCGATTCCCGGAAAGGCGGGGCCACCGGGGAGCTGTTTTTT

D: TRBD1
size: few
V: TRBV10-3
J: TRBJ2-5
CDR3: CAIRPGQGTQETQYF
DNA: TGTGCCATCAGACCCGGACAGGGAACCCAAGAGACCCAGTACTTC

D: .
size: few
V: TRBV29-1
J: TRBJ2-7
CDR3: CSVGYAGTASYEQYF
DNA: TGCAGCGTTGGATACGCCGGGACTGCCTCCTACGAGCAGTACTTC

D: .
size: .
V: TRBV6-5
J: TRBJ1-2
CDR3: CASRPTRRSDGYTF
DNA: TGTGCCAGCAGACCGACACGGCGATCTGATGGCTACACCTTC

D: .
size: .
V: TRBV7-2
J: TRBJ2-7
CDR3: CASSLSRGTYEQYF
DNA: TGTGCCAGCAGCTTAAGCAGGGGAACCTACGAGCAGTACTTC

D: .
size: .
V: TRBV15
J: TRBJ1-1
CDR3: CATSSASLNTEAFF
DNA: TGTGCCACCAGCAGTGCGTCCCTGAACACTGAAGCTTTCTTT

D: .
size: .
V: TRBV20-1
J: TRBJ2-5
CDR3: CSVPLRAGFQETQYF
DNA: TGCAGTGTTCCACTCAGGGCAGGATTCCAAGAGACCCAGTACTTC

D: .
size: .
V: TRBV12-3/TRBV12-4
J: TRBJ2-7
CDR3: CASTLGVPYEQYF
DNA: TGTGCCAGCACCCTAGGGGTGCCCTACGAGCAGTACTTC

D: .
size: many
V: TRBV20-1
J: TRBJ1-4
CDR3: CSAREGGNEKLFF
DNA: TGCAGTGCTAGAGAGGGGGGTAATGAAAAACTGTTTTTT

D: .
size: .
V: TRBV28
J: TRBJ2-7
CDR3: CASRPPAGASYKQYF
DNA: TGTGCCAGCCGCCCCCCCGCGGGGGCTTCGTACAAGCAGTACTTC

D: .
size: .
V: TRBV19
J: TRBJ2-3
CDR3: CASSIRGQSTDTQYF
DNA: TGTGCCAGTAGTATCCGGGGCCAAAGCACAGATACGCAGTATTTT

D: .
size: few
V: TRBV12-3/TRBV12-4
J: TRBJ2-1
CDR3: CASSFAAGVLAFNEQFF
DNA: TGTGCCAGCAGTTTTGCGGCCGGTGTGCTAGCGTTCAATGAGCAGTTCTTC

D: TRBD1
size: many
V: TRBV12-3/TRBV12-4
J: TRBJ2-2
CDR3: CASSLGQLLVQDTGELFF
DNA: TGTGCCAGCAGTTTGGGACAGCTCCTTGTCCAGGACACCGGGGAGCTGTTTTTT

D: .
size: .
V: TRBV30
J: TRBJ2-3
CDR3: CAWSVTGKWTDTQYF
DNA: TGTGCCTGGAGTGTCACAGGGAAGTGGACAGATACGCAGTATTTT

D: .
size: few
V: TRBV5-5
J: TRBJ2-1
CDR3: CASSLARLITGLNEQFF
DNA: TGTGCCAGCAGCTTGGCCAGGTTGATAACCGGCCTCAATGAGCAGTTCTTC

D: .
size: many
V: TRBV20-1
J: TRBJ2-2
CDR3: CSARGGVGTGELFF
DNA: TGCAGTGCTAGAGGGGGAGTCGGTACCGGGGAGCTGTTTTTT

D: .
size: .
V: TRBV7-7
J: TRBJ1-1
CDR3: CASSAVNTEAFF
DNA: TGTGCTAGCAGCGCCGTGAACACTGAAGCTTTCTTT

D: .
size: few
V: TRBV6-2/TRBV6-3
J: TRBJ1-2
CDR3: CASSYNWQVYGYTF
DNA: TGTGCCAGCAGTTACAATTGGCAGGTCTATGGCTACACCTTC